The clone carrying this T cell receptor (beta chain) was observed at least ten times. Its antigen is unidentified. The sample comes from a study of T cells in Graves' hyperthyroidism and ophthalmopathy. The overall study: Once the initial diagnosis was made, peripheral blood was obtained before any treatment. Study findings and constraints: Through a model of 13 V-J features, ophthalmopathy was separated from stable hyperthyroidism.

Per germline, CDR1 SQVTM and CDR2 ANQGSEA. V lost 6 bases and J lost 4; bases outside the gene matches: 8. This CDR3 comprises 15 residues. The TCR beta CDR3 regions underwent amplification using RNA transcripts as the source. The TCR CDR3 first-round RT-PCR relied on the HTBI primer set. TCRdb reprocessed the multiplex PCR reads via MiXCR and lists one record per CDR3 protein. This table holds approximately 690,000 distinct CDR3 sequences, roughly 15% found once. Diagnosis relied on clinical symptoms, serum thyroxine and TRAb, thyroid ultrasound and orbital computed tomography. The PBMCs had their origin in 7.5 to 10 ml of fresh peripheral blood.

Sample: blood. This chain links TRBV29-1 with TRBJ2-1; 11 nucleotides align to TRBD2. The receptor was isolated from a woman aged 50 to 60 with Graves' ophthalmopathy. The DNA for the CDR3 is TGCAGCGTGGACCCGGGACTAGCGGTGTACAATGAGCAGTTCTTC. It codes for CSVDPGLAVYNEQFF.